Following are 25 T cell receptor beta chains from one sample sequenced in a study of cytomegalovirus exposure and HLA in healthy donors. In the PCR, 60 Vbeta and 13 Jbeta primers were used. This table comes from immunoSEQ multiplex PCR, and its TCRdb copy is limited to in-frame clones, with some not included. The profile shows about 140,000 clones, roughly 79% of them singletons. Material for sequencing was PBMCs. These receptors were obtained from a man between 18 and 35 years old in good health and CMV-seronegative.

The chain combines TRBV2 with TRBJ1-2; D perhaps matches TRBD1 (5 bases). V was shortened by 0 bases and J by 9 bases, with 23 bases between the two germline ends. Germline V gene lookup returns CDR1 SNHLY and CDR2 FYNNEI. The CDR3 loop spans 17 amino acids. The CDR3 DNA sequence: TGTGCCAGCAGTGAAGCGCTTCTGGACCTAATATCAGGGAGCTACACCTTC. Its translation: CASSEALLDLISGSYTF.

The rearrangement uses TRBV29-1 and TRBJ2-7; possibly TRBD2 for D (6 bases). CDR3 length: 11 amino acids. The V and J ends lost 6 bases and 4 bases respectively, with 10 bases between them. The germline CDR1 and CDR2 sequences are SQVTM and ANQGSEA. The CDR3 bases are TGCAGCGTCGAGGCGGGGTACGAGCAGTACTTC. Residues: CSVEAGYEQYF.

The chain recombines TRBV7-2 with TRBJ1-5; the D is unclear. Germline CDR1 reads SGHTA; CDR2 reads FQGNSA. V lost 4 bases to trimming and J lost 0 bases, with 4 bases between them. The CDR3 is 13 amino acids. The CDR3 here is CASSSYSNQPQHF. CDR3 DNA: TGTGCCAGCAGCTCCTATAGCAATCAGCCCCAGCATTTT.

This CDR3 reads CASSYSGTLNSPLHF. CDR3 coding DNA: TGTGCCAGCAGTTACTCCGGGACTCTTAATTCACCCCTCCACTTT. The chain combines TRBV6-6 with TRBJ1-6; tentative D call: TRBD1 (5 bases). CDR3 length equals 15 residues. The V gene's germline CDR1 is MNHNY and CDR2 SVGAGI (reference sequence). The germline V and J ends were trimmed by 0 bases and 6 bases, with 9 bases remaining between them.

This chain uses TRBV2 with TRBJ1-1; 8 bases agree with TRBD1. Germline loops: CDR1 SNHLY, CDR2 FYNNEI. CDR3 length: 14 amino acids. Trimming at V came to 6 bases and at J to 4 bases, leaving 7 bases not matched to a gene. In nucleotides, the CDR3 is TGTGCCAGCAGCGTAGACAGGGGCGGCACTGAAGCTTTCTTT. Protein sequence: CASSVDRGGTEAFF.

This clone has only a few counts. This rearrangement joins TRBV6-4 to TRBJ2-1; 7 bases line up with TRBD2. This CDR3 spans 15 amino acids. The germline gives CDR1 MRHNA, CDR2 SNTAGT. The V and J ends lost 0 bases and 7 bases, in that order; junction bases with no gene match: 6. CDR3 sequence reads: CASSDSGEGFNEQFF. For the CDR3, the DNA is TGTGCCAGCAGTGACTCTGGGGAGGGATTTAATGAGCAGTTCTTC.

V and J are TRBV15 and TRBJ2-3; TRBD1 might be the D (5 bases). CDR1 LNHNV and CDR2 YYDKDF come from the germline V gene (reference sequence). Trimming cost V 3 bases and J 1 base, with 11 bases left between them. The CDR3 has 15 residues. CDR3 sequence reads: CATSRSRGRTDTQYF. CDR3 DNA sequence: TGTGCCACCAGCAGGTCTAGGGGCCGCACAGATACGCAGTATTTT. Supplemented by reference TRBV15 and TRBJ2-3, the full variable domain reads DAMVIQNPRYQVTQFGKPVTLSCSQTLNHNVMYWYQQKSSQAPKLLFHYYDKDFNNEADTPDNFQSRRPNTSFCFLDIRSPGLGDTAMYLCATSRSRGRTDTQYFGPGTRLTVL.

V gene TRBV25-1 combines with J gene TRBJ2-1; D perhaps matches TRBD2 (6 bases). Looked up from germline, CDR1 is MGHDK and CDR2 is SYGVNS. V was shortened by 0 bases and J by 5 bases, with 11 bases between the two germline ends. This CDR3 comprises 15 residues. The CDR3 loop is CASSEYRRDNNEQFF. In DNA, the CDR3 is TGTGCCAGCAGTGAATACCGGAGGGATAACAATGAGCAGTTCTTC.

The gene calls are TRBV29-1 and TRBJ1-3; a weak D match, TRBD1 (6 bases). The germline V and J ends were trimmed by 7 bases and 2 bases, with 18 bases remaining between them. CDR1 and CDR2 (germline): SQVTM, ANQGSEA. CDR3 length equals 15 residues. The CDR3 DNA follows: TGCAGCGCAGCGGGACACAACCGTACTGGAAACACCATATATTTT. Translation gives CSAAGHNRTGNTIYF. Complete variable domain (other parts from reference TRBV29-1 and TRBJ1-3): SAVISQKPSRDICQRGTSLTIQCQVDSQVTMMFWYRQQPGQSLTLIATANQGSEATYESGFVIDKFPISRPNLTFSTLTVSNMSPEDSSIYLCSAAGHNRTGNTIYFGEGSWLTVV.

The chain recombines TRBV7-2 with TRBJ2-7, with 11 nucleotides matching TRBD2. Per germline, CDR1 SGHTA and CDR2 FQGNSA. V gave up 1 base and J gave up 3 bases; unmatched junction bases: 2. CDR3 size: 15 residues. Here the CDR3 reads CASSLVAGGLYEQYF. Here the CDR3 DNA reads TGTGCCAGCAGCTTAGTAGCGGGGGGGCTCTACGAGCAGTACTTC.

The rearrangement uses TRBV6-1 and TRBJ1-5; TRBD1 is a possible D gene (5 bases). Germline assignment: CDR1 MNHNS and CDR2 SASEGT. This CDR3 comprises 17 residues. V was clipped by 6 bases and J by 1 base, with 19 bases between them. The CDR3 protein is CASSENPGTGSNQPQHF. CDR3 sequence (DNA): TGTGCCAGCAGCGAAAACCCGGGGACTGGAAGCAATCAGCCCCAGCATTTT.

The chain carries TRBV23-1 and TRBJ1-6, with a possible D match to TRBD1 (5 bases). TRBV23-1 falls under the ORF class, with uncertain function. This CDR3 is 15 amino acids long. V lost 5 bases and J lost 14, with 22 bases in between. The CDR3 DNA is TGCGCCAGCAGTGTTGGGGGAGGGATCCATCCGACCCTCCACTTT. Its translation: CASSVGGGIHPTLHF.

This sequence joins TRBV30 and TRBJ1-2; no firm D call. The CDR3 length is 15 residues. The V end lost 1 base, the J end lost 1 base, and 13 bases lay between the germline ends. The germline CDR1 and CDR2 sequences are GTSNPN and SVGIG (reference sequence). CDR3 bases: TGTGCCTGGAGTGCCGGGATGGCCCTTAACTATGGCTACACCTTC. It encodes CAWSAGMALNYGYTF.

The chain combines TRBV6-1 with TRBJ2-7; possibly TRBD2 for D (5 bases). Between the trimmed V and J ends, which lost 2 bases and 0 bases, there was a span of 26 bases. The CDR3 is made up of 20 amino acids. Germline V CDR1 and CDR2: MNHNS, SASEGT. In nucleotides, the CDR3 is TGTGCCAGCAGTGAAACTCCGAGGGCGCCTACCCCCTCTAGCTCCTACGAGCAGTACTTC. This translates into CASSETPRAPTPSSSYEQYF.

The genes are TRBV5-1 and TRBJ2-3; TRBD2 aligns across 14 bases. Germline CDR1 and CDR2: SGHRS and YFSETQ. This CDR3 contains 18 residues. Trimming at V came to 2 bases and at J to 4 bases, leaving 9 bases not matched to a gene. The CDR3 region is CASSLRAGTSGGSDTQYF. CDR3 nucleotides: TGCGCCAGCAGCTTAAGGGCCGGGACTAGCGGGGGCTCAGATACGCAGTATTTT.

V gene TRBV30 combines with J gene TRBJ2-2; D remains unclear. The V end was cut by 5 bases, the J end by 1 base, with 8 bases between. This CDR3 has 13 residues. Germline loops: CDR1 GTSNPN, CDR2 SVGIG (reference sequence). CDR3 region: CAWGNRNTGELFF. Here the CDR3 DNA reads TGTGCCTGGGGAAACAGGAACACCGGGGAGCTGTTTTTT.

This chain links TRBV15 with TRBJ2-7; TRBD2 agrees at 7 bases. The CDR3 covers 13 residues. Germline V gene data show CDR1 as LNHNV and CDR2 as YYDKDF (reference sequence). Trimming removed 1 base from V and 6 bases from J; junction bases left unmatched: 3. CDR3 sequence: CATSRAGGFEQYF. The CDR3 bases are TGTGCCACCAGCAGAGCGGGAGGTTTCGAGCAGTACTTC.

Here the CDR3 DNA reads TGTGCCAGCAGTTTCGCGGGTCATAATGAGCAGTTCTTC. Protein product: CASSFAGHNEQFF. The rearrangement uses TRBV27 and TRBJ2-1; TRBD2 might be the D (5 bases). Germline-derived CDR1 and CDR2 are MNHEY and SMNVEV (reference sequence). V gave up 3 bases and J gave up 7 bases, with 10 bases separating them. This CDR3 comprises 13 residues.

This clone was seen a few times. The rearrangement links TRBV4-3 to TRBJ1-5, with a tentative D call TRBD1 (6 bases). The V end was cut by 0 bases, the J end by 8 bases, with 11 bases between. The CDR3 covers 14 residues. Per germline, CDR1 LGHNA and CDR2 YSLEER. CDR3 residues: CASSQEAGAEPQHF. The CDR3 DNA sequence: TGCGCCAGCAGCCAAGAGGCAGGGGCCGAGCCCCAGCATTTT.

V is TRBV7-6 and J is TRBJ1-4; D is unresolved. There are 13 residues in the CDR3. Germline CDR1 SGHVS, CDR2 FNYEAQ. The V gene lost 1 base and the J gene lost 10 bases, with 10 bases spanning the gap. CDR3 region: CASSLGPGGKLFF. As DNA, the CDR3 is TGTGCCAGCAGCTTAGGTCCAGGTGGAAAACTGTTTTTT.

This clone showed up just once. V gene TRBV4-3 combines with J gene TRBJ1-2, with 8 positions matching TRBD1. V trimming: 1 base; J trimming: 5 bases; junction bases outside the gene matches: 0. Germline loops: CDR1 LGHNA, CDR2 YSLEER. There are 13 residues in the CDR3. This CDR3 reads CASSQGQGYGYTF. Written as DNA, the CDR3 is TGCGCCAGCAGCCAAGGACAGGGGTATGGCTACACCTTC.

CDR3 sequence: CASSPDRGEVREGNTIYF. In nucleotides, the CDR3 is TGTGCCAGCAGCCCGGACAGGGGGGAAGTAAGGGAAGGAAACACCATATATTTT. The chain uses TRBV7-9 and TRBJ1-3; TRBD1 aligns across 10 bases. The junction had 14 bases not matched to a gene; V was cut back by 5 bases and J by 4 bases. Germline CDR1 SEHNR, CDR2 FQNEAQ (reference sequence). The CDR3 runs to 18 residues.

This chain uses TRBV19 with TRBJ2-3; tentatively, D is TRBD2 (5 bases). The CDR3 has 13 amino acids. The ends were cut back, 4 bases at V and 2 bases at J, with 7 bases in the middle. Per the germline V gene, CDR1 is LNHDA and CDR2 is SQIVND (reference sequence). Here the CDR3 reads CASSKGDTDTQYF. The DNA of the CDR3 is TGTGCCAGTAGTAAGGGAGACACAGATACGCAGTATTTT.

The chain carries TRBV7-9 and TRBJ2-7, with 9 positions matching TRBD2. In germline, CDR1 is SEHNR, CDR2 FQNEAQ (reference sequence). This CDR3 has 14 amino acids. After removal of 7 bases from V and 2 bases from J, the junction contained 6 bases not matched to a gene. CDR3 nucleotide sequence: TGTGCCAGCACCCTAGCGGGGAGCCCCTACGAGCAGTACTTC. It encodes CASTLAGSPYEQYF.

The V and J genes are TRBV5-6 and TRBJ2-2; 10 bases align to TRBD1. From germline, CDR1 is SGHDT and CDR2 YYEEEE. The CDR3 is made up of 17 amino acids. V lost 1 base and J lost 5; bases outside the gene matches: 8. The DNA of the CDR3 is TGTGCCAGCAGCTTGTACGGGGGGACAGGGGAGACCGGGGAGCTGTTTTTT. It encodes CASSLYGGTGETGELFF.